Sequencing of this TCR beta chain was carried out in a study of T cell responses to AZD1222 COVID-19 vaccine. CDR3 length equals 14 residues. The junction had 5 bases not matched to a gene; V was cut back by 4 bases and J by 2 bases. The germline CDR1 and CDR2 sequences are SGHNT and YENEEA. Libraries were prepared by immunoSEQ multiplex PCR; TCRdb keeps only in-frame clonotypes and omits some of them. The data contain 95,000 to 100,000 clones, about 90% of them singletons. This clone occurred once. V gene TRBV11-3 combines with J gene TRBJ2-7, with TRBD2 matching 7 bases. This receptor was taken from an adult who received the AZD1222 COVID-19 vaccine. Sample: peripheral blood, taken 28 days after the second AZD1222 dose. In DNA, the CDR3 is TGTGCCAGCAGCTCGGGACTAAACCCCTACGAGCAGTACTTC. Protein: CASSSGLNPYEQYF.